The entry below gives a single T cell receptor beta chain sequence along with its context. What it recognizes is unknown. One end of the junction is discordant with germline, which a read error may explain. The sample belongs to a study of T-cell reconstitution after alpha-beta-depleted transplantation in children. Whole-study results and caveats: One year post-transplant, T-cell counts and diversity were largely derived from T cells produced anew. As was reported, about two months after transplant, alpha-beta T cells came from several hundred expanded graft clones.

Unique molecular identifiers were incorporated during preparation of the TCRbeta library. TCRdb passed the PCR reads through MiXCR, listing each CDR3 protein once. The table shows 120,000 to 150,000 distinct CDR3 sequences, with more than 8% occurring only once. Germline CDR1 SGHRS, CDR2 YFSETQ. The CDR3 runs 17 residues. This sequence was found in a female patient between 2 and 15 years old who had a stem cell transplant for congenital amegakaryocytic thrombocytopenia, so the T cells may come from the graft donor. Specimen: PBMCs, mostly from graft donor cells, collected 180 days after TCRalphabeta/CD19-depleted stem cell transplant. The V call is TRBV5-1, the J call TRBJ2-4, with 11 positions matching TRBD2. CDR3 nucleotides: TGCGCCAGCAGCTTGGTGGGACTAGCGGACCCAAGGAACAGTCAGTACTTC. As protein: CASSLVGLADPRNSQYF.